This TCR beta chain came from a study of Ad26.COV2.S vaccination and SARS-CoV-2 variants. A few counts support this clone. The target antigen is unknown. Trimming at V came to 1 base and at J to 0 bases, leaving 9 bases not matched to a gene. The CDR3 extends over 18 amino acids. Germline V gives CDR1 SGHTA, CDR2 FQGNSA. Repertoires were generated with immunoSEQ multiplex PCR, while TCRdb's copy carries only in-frame clones and drops some. The repertoire holds around 370,000 clones, with about 90% as singletons. The study's findings and limits: Researchers cautioned that TCR breadth and depth analyses may have underestimated total T cell responses. People who got the vaccine or the placebo had similar non-spike TCR breadth. Reports say spike-specific CD8+ and CD4+ T cell responses covered substantial breadth after vaccination. Vaccine recipients posted higher spike-specific TCR breadth than their placebo counterparts.

The TCR originated in a human donor who had recovered from COVID-19. This chain joins TRBV7-2 and TRBJ1-3; 7 bases agree with TRBD1. Material: peripheral blood, obtained after recovery from COVID-19. The CDR3 DNA follows: TGTGCCAGCAGCTTAGTGGCGGGACAGCCCCTCTCTGGAAACACCATATATTTT. This translates into CASSLVAGQPLSGNTIYF.